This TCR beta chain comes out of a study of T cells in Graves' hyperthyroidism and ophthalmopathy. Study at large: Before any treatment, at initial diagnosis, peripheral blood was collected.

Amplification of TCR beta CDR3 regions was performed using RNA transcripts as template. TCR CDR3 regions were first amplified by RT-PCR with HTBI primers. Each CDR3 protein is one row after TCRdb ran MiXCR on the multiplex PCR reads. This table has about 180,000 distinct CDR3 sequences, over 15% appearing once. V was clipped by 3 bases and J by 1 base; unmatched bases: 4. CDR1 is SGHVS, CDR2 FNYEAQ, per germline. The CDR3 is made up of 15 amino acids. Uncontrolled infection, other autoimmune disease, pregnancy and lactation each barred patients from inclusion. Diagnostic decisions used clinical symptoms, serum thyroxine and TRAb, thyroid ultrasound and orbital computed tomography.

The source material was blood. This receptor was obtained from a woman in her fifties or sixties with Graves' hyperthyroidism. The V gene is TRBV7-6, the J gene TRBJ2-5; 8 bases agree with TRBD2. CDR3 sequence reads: CASSLAGGSQETQYF. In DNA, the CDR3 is TGTGCCAGCAGCTTGGCGGGGGGTTCCCAAGAGACCCAGTACTTC.